This TCR beta chain came from a study of blood T cell repertoires in COVID-19. Participants' own reports of clinical history determined their cohort assignment. Clones were read by immunoSEQ multiplex PCR, and TCRdb kept only the in-frame ones, dropping some. The table records around 140,000 clones, around 87% of them present only once. Germline V lookup: CDR1 LNHNV, CDR2 YYDKDF (reference sequence). CDR3 size: 15 residues. V was pared by 3 bases and J by 6 bases, with 15 bases between. Sequenced input: PBMCs or T cells enriched from blood (not recorded which). The V call is TRBV15, the J call TRBJ1-5, with TRBD1 as a possible D gene (5 bases). The TCR comes from a man aged 55 to 69 who had recovered from COVID-19. CDR3 protein: CATSRTRWGGQPQHF. The CDR3 DNA reads TGTGCCACCAGCAGGACCCGGTGGGGCGGTCAGCCCCAGCATTTT. Full variable domain (remainder filled in from reference TRBV15 and TRBJ1-5): DAMVIQNPRYQVTQFGKPVTLSCSQTLNHNVMYWYQQKSSQAPKLLFHYYDKDFNNEADTPDNFQSRRPNTSFCFLDIRSPGLGDTAMYLCATSRTRWGGQPQHFGDGTRLSIL.